The 9 T cell receptor beta chains in this list originate from one sample, sequenced in a study of vaccination and CD4 T cells after COVID-19. Antigens for these TCRs are unknown. The treatment: approximately 10-day PBMC culture with coronavirus spike peptide pools or control peptides (ViraFEST assay). With the Oncomine TCR Beta short-read assay, DNA from cultured CD4+ T cells was sequenced. TCRdb passed the PCR reads through MiXCR, listing each CDR3 protein once. This repertoire shows approximately 20,000 distinct CDR3 sequences, around 70% found once; its top ten account for around 8.1%. What was sequenced was CD4+ T cells from blood, cultured in vitro. The receptors were gathered from a human donor who had recovered from COVID-19.

This chain connects TRBV6-5 to TRBJ1-6, with 7 bases identical to TRBD1. V lost 2 bases, J lost 7 bases, and 5 bases stayed unmatched. The CDR3 is 15 residues long. CDR1 and CDR2 (germline): MNHEY, SVGAGI. CDR3: CASSYVVTGNSPLHF. In DNA, the CDR3 is TGTGCCAGCAGTTACGTTGTGACAGGGAATTCACCCCTCCACTTT.

This chain links TRBV21-1 with TRBJ1-5. TRBV21-1 is flagged as a pseudogene. The CDR3 length is 14 residues. The CDR3 DNA sequence: TGTGCCAGCAGTCTGCGAGGGTGCAATCAGCCCCAGCATTTT. It codes for CASSLRGCNQPQHF.

This clonotype was seen once. The V call is TRBV12-3 or TRBV12-4, the J call TRBJ2-2; 9 nucleotides agree with TRBD2. CDR3 length: 14 residues. V gave up 5 bases and J gave up 5 bases; unmatched junction bases: 3. The CDR3 DNA sequence: TGTGCCAGCAGTACGGGACTAGCAACCGGGGAGCTGTTTTTT. It yields the protein CASSTGLATGELFF.

This clonotype showed up just once. The V gene is TRBV25-1, the J gene TRBJ2-3; TRBD1 or TRBD2 may be the D gene (5 bases each). V was clipped by 3 bases and J by 4 bases, with 11 bases between them. The CDR3 covers 14 residues. Germline V gives CDR1 MGHDK, CDR2 SYGVNS. The CDR3 nucleotides are TGTGCCAGCAGTGATACTAGGGGCCCAGATACGCAGTATTTT. It is translated as CASSDTRGPDTQYF.

The gene calls are TRBV12-3 or TRBV12-4 and TRBJ1-1; 8 bases align to TRBD1. This CDR3 has 15 amino acids. Losses at the gene ends were 3 bases for V and 1 base for J; bases not matched to a gene: 4. The CDR3 is CASSFQGAGNTEAFF. The DNA of the CDR3 is TGTGCCAGCAGTTTTCAGGGGGCGGGGAACACTGAAGCTTTCTTT.

V usage is TRBV19 and J usage is TRBJ1-5; TRBD1 aligns across 7 bases. The V gene's germline CDR1 is LNHDA and CDR2 SQIVND (reference sequence). V lost 7 bases to trimming and J lost 7 bases; unmatched junction nucleotides: 10. The CDR3 spans 14 residues. The CDR3 loop is CASMPGTGVQPQHF. DNA of the CDR3: TGTGCCAGTATGCCGGGTACAGGGGTGCAGCCCCAGCATTTT.

This clonotype came up a few times. This chain connects TRBV19 to TRBJ1-5, with 8 bases that match TRBD1. Germline CDR1 and CDR2: LNHDA and SQIVND (reference sequence). The length of the CDR3 is 15 residues. Trimming at V came to 5 bases and at J to 7 bases, leaving 10 bases not matched to a gene. The CDR3 is CASSPRTGTIQPQHF. CDR3 coding DNA: TGTGCCAGTAGTCCTCGGACAGGGACCATCCAGCCCCAGCATTTT.

The chain combines TRBV7-2 with TRBJ2-7; the match to TRBD1 covers 7 bases. The CDR3 contains 13 residues. CDR1 SGHTA and CDR2 FQGNSA come from the germline V gene. Trimming removed 3 bases from V and 6 bases from J; junction bases left unmatched: 5. The CDR3: CASSFSWTGEQYF. CDR3 sequence (DNA): TGTGCCAGCAGCTTCTCCTGGACAGGCGAGCAGTACTTC.

This clonotype appeared once. The rearrangement uses TRBV12-3 or TRBV12-4 and TRBJ2-1; TRBD1 is a possible D gene (5 bases). Deletions cut 1 base from V and 1 base from J, with 8 bases between. CDR3 length: 15 residues. The CDR3 here is CASSLGAGSYNEQFF. The CDR3 DNA is TGTGCCAGCAGTTTAGGGGCAGGGTCCTACAATGAGCAGTTCTTC.